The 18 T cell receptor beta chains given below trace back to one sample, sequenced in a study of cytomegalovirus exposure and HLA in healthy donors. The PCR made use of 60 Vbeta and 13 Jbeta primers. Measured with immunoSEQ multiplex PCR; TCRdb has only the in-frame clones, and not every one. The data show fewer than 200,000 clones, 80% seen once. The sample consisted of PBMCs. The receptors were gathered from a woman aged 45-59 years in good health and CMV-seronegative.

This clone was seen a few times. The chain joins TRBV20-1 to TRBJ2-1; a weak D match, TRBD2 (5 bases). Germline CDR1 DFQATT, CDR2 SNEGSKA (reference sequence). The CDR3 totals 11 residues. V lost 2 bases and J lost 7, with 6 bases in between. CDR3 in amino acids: CSARRGNEQFF. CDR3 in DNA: TGCAGTGCTAGACGGGGAAATGAGCAGTTCTTC.

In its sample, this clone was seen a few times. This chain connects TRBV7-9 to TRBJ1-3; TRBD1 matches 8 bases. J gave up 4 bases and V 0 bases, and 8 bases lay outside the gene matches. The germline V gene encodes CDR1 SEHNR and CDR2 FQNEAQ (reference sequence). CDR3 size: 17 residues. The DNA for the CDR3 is TGTGCCAGCAGCTTAGCGCCGGACAGGGTACGAGGAAACACCATATATTTT. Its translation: CASSLAPDRVRGNTIYF. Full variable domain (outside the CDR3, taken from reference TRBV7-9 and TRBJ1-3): DTGVSQNPRHKITKRGQNVTFRCDPISEHNRLYWYRQTLGQGPEFLTYFQNEAQLEKSRLLSDRFSAERPKGSFSTLEIQRTEQGDSAMYLCASSLAPDRVRGNTIYFGEGSWLTVV.

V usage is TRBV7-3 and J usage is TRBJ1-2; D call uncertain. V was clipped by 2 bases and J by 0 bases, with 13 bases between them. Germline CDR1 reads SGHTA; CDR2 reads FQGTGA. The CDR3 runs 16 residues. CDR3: CASSLSLRLSNYGYTF. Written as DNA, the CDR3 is TGTGCCAGCAGCTTATCCCTAAGACTTTCTAACTATGGCTACACCTTC.

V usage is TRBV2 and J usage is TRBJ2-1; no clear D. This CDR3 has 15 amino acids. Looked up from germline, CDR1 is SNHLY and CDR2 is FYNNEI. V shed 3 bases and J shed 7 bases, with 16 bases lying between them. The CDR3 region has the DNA TGTGCCAGCAGTGAGTTGGGCACCTTAGTAAATGAGCAGTTCTTC. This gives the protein CASSELGTLVNEQFF.

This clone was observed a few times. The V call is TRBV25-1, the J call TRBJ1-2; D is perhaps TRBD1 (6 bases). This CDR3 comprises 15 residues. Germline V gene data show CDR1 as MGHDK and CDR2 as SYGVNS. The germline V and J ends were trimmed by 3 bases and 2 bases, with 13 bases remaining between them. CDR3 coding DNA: TGTGCCAGCAGTGATGAGGGAACAGGGAACTATGGCTACACCTTC. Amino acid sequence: CASSDEGTGNYGYTF.

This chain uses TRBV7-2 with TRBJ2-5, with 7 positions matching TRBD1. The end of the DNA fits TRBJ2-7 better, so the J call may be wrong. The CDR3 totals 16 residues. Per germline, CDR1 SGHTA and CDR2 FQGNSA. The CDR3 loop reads CASSLWTGPNYYEQYF. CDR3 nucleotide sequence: TGTGCCAGCAGCTTATGGACAGGCCCTAACTACTACGAGCAGTACTTC.

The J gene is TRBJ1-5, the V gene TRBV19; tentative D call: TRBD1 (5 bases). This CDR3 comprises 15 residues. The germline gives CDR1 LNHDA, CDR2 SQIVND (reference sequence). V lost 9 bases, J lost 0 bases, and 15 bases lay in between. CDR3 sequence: CASRGGDYSNQPQHF. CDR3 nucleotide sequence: TGTGCCAGCCGCGGGGGGGACTATAGCAATCAGCCCCAGCATTTT.

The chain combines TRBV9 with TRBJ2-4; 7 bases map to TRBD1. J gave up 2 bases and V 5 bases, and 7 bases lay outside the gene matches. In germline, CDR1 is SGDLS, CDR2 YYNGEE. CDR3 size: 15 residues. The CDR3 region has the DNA TGTGCCAGCAGTGGCCTGACAGGGCCCAAAAACATTCAGTACTTC. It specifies CASSGLTGPKNIQYF.

Here the CDR3 DNA reads TGTGCCAGCAGTGAGGGACAGATGAACACTGAAGCTTTCTTT. It codes for CASSEGQMNTEAFF. The rearrangement joins TRBV25-1 to TRBJ1-1; 7 bases fit TRBD1. CDR3 length: 14 residues. V shed 3 bases and J 0 bases; nucleotides not matched to a gene: 1. Per germline, CDR1 MGHDK and CDR2 SYGVNS.

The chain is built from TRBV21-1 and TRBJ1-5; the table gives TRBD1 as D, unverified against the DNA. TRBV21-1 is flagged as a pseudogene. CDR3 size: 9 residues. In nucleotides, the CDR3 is TGTGGGCGCAATCAGCCCCAGCATTTT. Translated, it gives CGRNQPQHF.

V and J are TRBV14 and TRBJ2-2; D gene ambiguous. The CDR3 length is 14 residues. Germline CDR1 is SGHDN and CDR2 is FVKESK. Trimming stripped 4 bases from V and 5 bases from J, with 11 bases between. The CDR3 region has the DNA TGTGCCAGCAGCCCCCGATTGAGGACCGGGGAGCTGTTTTTT. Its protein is CASSPRLRTGELFF.

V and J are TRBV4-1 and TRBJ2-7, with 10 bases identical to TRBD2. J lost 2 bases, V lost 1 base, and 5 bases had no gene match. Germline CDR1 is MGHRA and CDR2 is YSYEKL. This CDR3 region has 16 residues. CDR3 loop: CASSQVTSGITYEQYF. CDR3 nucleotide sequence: TGCGCCAGCAGCCAAGTTACTAGCGGGATTACCTACGAGCAGTACTTC.

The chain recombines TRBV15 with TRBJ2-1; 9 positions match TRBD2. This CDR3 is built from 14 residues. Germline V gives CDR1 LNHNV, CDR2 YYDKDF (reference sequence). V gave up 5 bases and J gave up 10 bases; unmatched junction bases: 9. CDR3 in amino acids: CATSGLGGRGEQFF. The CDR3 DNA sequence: TGTGCCACCAGCGGACTCGGCGGGAGGGGGGAGCAGTTCTTC.

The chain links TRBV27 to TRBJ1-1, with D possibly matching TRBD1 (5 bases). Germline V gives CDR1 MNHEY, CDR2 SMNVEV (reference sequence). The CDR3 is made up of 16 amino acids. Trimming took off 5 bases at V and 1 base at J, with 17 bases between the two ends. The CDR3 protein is CASSARTVGPNTEAFF. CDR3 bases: TGTGCCAGCAGTGCTCGGACGGTGGGGCCGAACACTGAAGCTTTCTTT.

This chain's CDR3 is CASTQTGATSTDTQYF. The CDR3 DNA reads as TGTGCCAGCACCCAGACGGGTGCGACGAGCACAGATACGCAGTATTTT. V is TRBV27 and J is TRBJ2-3, with D unresolved. The CDR3 covers 16 residues. Trimming left V 7 bases short and J 0 bases short, with 17 bases between. CDR1 is MNHEY and CDR2 is SMNVEV in the germline V gene (reference sequence).

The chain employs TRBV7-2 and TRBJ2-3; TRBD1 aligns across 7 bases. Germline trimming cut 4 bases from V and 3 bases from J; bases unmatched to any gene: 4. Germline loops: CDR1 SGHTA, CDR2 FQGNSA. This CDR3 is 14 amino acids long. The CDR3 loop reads CASSYDRVTDTQYF. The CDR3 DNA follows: TGTGCCAGCAGCTACGACAGGGTGACAGATACGCAGTATTTT.

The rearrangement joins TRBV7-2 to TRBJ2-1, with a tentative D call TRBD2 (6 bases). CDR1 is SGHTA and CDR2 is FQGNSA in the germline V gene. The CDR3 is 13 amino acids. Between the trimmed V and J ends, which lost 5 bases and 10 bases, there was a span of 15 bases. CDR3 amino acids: CASSLGTLREQFF. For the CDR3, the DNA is TGTGCCAGCAGCCTAGGGACTCTGCGGGAGCAGTTCTTC.

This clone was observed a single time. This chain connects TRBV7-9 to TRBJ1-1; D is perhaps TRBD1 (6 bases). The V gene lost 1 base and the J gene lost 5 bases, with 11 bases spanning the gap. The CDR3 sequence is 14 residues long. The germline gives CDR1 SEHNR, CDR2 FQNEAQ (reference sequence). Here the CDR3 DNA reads TGTGCCAGCAGCTTAGTAGGGGGAAGGACTGAAGCTTTCTTT. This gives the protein CASSLVGGRTEAFF.